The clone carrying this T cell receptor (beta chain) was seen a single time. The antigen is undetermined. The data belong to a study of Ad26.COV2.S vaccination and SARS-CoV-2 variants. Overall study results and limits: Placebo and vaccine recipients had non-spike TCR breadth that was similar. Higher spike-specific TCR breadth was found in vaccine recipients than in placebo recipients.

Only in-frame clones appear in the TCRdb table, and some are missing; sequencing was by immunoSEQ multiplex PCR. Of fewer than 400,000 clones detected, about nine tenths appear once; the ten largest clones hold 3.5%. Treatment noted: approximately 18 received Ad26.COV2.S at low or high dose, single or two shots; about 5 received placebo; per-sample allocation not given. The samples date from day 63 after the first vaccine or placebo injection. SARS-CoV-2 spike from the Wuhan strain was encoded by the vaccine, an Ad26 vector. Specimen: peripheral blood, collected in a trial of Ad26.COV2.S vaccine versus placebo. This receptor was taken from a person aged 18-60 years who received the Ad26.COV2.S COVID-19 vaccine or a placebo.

The CDR3 loop is CASSEARTGLDTEAFF. CDR3 coding DNA: TGTGCCAGCAGTGAAGCCCGGACAGGGCTGGACACTGAAGCTTTCTTT. V and J are TRBV2 and TRBJ1-1; 8 bases are a match to TRBD1. CDR1 is SNHLY, CDR2 FYNNEI, per germline. The J segment lost 3 bases and the V segment lost 0 bases, leaving 6 bases of the junction unmatched. The CDR3 has 16 residues.